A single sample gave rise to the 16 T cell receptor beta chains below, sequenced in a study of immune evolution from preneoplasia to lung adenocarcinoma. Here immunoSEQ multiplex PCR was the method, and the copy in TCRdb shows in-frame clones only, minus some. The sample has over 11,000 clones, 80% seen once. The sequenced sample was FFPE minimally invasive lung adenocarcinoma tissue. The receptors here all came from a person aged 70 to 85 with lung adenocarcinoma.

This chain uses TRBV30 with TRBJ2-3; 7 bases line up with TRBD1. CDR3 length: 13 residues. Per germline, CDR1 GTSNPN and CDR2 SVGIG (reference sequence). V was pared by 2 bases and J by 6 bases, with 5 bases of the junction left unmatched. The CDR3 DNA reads TGTGCCTGGAGTTACAGGGGCTCGGATACGCAGTATTTT. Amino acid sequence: CAWSYRGSDTQYF.

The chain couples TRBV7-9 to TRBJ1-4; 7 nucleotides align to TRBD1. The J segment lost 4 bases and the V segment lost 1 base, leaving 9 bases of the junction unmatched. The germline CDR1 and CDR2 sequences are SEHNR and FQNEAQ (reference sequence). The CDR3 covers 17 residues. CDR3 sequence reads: CASSLGQGQGVNEKLFF. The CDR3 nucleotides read TGTGCCAGCAGCTTAGGACAGGGCCAGGGGGTTAATGAAAAACTGTTTTTT.

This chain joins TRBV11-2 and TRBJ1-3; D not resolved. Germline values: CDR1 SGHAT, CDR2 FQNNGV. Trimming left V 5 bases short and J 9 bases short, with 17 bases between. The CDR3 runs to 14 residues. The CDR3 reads CASSPSGPLSTIYF. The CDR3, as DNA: TGTGCCAGCAGCCCCAGCGGGCCATTGTCCACCATATATTTT.

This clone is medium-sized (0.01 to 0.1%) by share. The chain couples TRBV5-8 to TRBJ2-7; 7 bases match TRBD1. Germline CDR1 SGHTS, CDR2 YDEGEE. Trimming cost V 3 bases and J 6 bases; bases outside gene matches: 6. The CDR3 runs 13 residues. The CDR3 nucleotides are TGTGCCAGCAGCTCGACAGGGCTGGGCGAGCAGTACTTC. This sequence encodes CASSSTGLGEQYF. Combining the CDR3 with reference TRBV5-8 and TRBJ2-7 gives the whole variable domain EAGVTQSPTHLIKTRGQQATLRCSPISGHTSVYWYQQALGLGLQFLLWYDEGEERNRGNFPPRFSGRQFPNYSSELNVNALELEDSALYLCASSSTGLGEQYFGPGTRLTVT.

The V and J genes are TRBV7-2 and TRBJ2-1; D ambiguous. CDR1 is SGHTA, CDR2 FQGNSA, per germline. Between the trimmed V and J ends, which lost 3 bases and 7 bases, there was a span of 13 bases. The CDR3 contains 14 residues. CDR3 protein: CASSFSTLVNEQFF. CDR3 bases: TGTGCCAGCAGCTTTAGCACTTTGGTAAATGAGCAGTTCTTC.

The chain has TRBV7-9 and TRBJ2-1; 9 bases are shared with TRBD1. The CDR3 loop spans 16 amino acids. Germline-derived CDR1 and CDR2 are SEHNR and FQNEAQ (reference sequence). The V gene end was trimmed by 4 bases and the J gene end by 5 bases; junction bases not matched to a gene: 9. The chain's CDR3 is CASSYIRDRVNNEQFF. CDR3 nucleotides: TGTGCCAGCAGCTATATACGGGACAGGGTAAACAATGAGCAGTTCTTC.

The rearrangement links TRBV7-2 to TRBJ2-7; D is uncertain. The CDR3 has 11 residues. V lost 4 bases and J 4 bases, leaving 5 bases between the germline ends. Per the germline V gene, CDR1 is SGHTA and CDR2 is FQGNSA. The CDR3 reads CASSSHYEQYF. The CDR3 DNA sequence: TGTGCCAGCAGCTCACATTACGAGCAGTACTTC.

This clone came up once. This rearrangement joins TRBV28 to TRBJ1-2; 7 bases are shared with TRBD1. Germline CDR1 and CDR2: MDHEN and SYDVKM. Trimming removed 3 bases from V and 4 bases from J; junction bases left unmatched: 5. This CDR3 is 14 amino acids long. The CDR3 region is CASSFSGQPYGYTF. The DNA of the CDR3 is TGTGCCAGCAGTTTTTCGGGACAGCCCTATGGCTACACCTTC.

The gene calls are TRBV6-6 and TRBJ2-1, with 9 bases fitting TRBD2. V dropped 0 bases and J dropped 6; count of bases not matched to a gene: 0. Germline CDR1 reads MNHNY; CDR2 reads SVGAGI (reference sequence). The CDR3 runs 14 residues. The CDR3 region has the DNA TGTGCCAGCAGTTACTCACTAGCGGGCAATGAGCAGTTCTTC. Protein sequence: CASSYSLAGNEQFF.

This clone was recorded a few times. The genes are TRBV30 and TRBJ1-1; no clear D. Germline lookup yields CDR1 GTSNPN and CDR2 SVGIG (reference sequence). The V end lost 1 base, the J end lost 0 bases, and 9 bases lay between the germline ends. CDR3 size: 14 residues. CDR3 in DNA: TGTGCCTGGAGTGCCCATCACATGAACACTGAAGCTTTCTTT. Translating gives CAWSAHHMNTEAFF. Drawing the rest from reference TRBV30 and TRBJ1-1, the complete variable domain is SQTIHQWPATLVQPVGSPLSLECTVEGTSNPNLYWYRQAAGRGLQLLFYSVGIGQISSEVPQNLSASRPQDRQFILSSKKLLLSDSGFYLCAWSAHHMNTEAFFGQGTRLTVV.

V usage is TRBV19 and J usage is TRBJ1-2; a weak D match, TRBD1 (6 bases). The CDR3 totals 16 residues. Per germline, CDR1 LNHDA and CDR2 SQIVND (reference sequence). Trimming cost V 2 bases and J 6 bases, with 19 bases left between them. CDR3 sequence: CASSILRGQTANGYTF. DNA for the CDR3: TGTGCCAGTAGTATACTACGGGGACAAACAGCTAATGGCTACACCTTC.

The CDR3 DNA reads as TGTGCCAGCAGTGACTCGGGCTCCCGCTCTGGAAACACCATATATTTT. Translated, it gives CASSDSGSRSGNTIYF. This chain joins TRBV2 and TRBJ1-3; D remains unclear. Trimming shortened V by 3 bases and J by 0 bases, and 12 bases separated the two germline ends. The CDR3 runs to 16 residues. From germline, CDR1 is SNHLY and CDR2 FYNNEI.

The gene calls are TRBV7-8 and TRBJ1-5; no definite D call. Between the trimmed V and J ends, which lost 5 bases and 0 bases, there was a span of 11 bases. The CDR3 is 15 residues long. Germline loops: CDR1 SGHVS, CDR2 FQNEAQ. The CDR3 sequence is CASSPLAGSNQPQHF. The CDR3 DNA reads TGTGCCAGCAGCCCGCTGGCGGGTAGCAATCAGCCCCAGCATTTT.

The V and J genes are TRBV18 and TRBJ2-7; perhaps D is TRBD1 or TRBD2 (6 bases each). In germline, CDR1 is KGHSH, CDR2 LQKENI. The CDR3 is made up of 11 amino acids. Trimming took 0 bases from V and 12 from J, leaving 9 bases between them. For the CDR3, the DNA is TGTGCCAGCTCACCACCGGAGGGGGTGTACTTC. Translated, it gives CASSPPEGVYF.

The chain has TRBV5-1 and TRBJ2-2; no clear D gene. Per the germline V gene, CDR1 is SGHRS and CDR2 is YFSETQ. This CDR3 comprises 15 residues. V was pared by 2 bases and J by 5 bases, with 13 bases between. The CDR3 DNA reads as TGCGCCAGCAGCTTATGGCAGGCGGAAACCGGGGAGCTGTTTTTT. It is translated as CASSLWQAETGELFF.

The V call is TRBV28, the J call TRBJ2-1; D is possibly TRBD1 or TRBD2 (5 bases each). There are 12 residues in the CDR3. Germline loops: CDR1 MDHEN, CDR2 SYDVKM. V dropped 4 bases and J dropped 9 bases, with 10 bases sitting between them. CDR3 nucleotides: TGTGCCAGCAGTTCTGGGACGCTTGAGCAGTTCTTC. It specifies CASSSGTLEQFF.